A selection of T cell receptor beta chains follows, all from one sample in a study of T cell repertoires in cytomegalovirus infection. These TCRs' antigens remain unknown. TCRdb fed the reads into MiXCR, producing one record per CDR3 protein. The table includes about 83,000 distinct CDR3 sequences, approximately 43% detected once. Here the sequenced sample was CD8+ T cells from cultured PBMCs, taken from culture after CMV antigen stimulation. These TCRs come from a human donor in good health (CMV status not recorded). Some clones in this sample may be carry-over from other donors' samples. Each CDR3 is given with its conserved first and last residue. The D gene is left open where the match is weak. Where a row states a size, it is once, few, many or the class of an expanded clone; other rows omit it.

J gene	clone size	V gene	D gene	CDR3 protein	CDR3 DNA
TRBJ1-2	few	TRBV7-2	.	CASSLVGGVYGYTF	TGTGCCAGCAGCTTAGTGGGAGGGGTCTATGGCTACACCTTC
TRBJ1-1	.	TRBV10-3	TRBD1	CAISETGGDAFF	TGTGCCATCAGTGAGACAGGGGGGGACGCTTTCTTT
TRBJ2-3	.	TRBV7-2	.	CASSLDGRTDTQYF	TGTGCCAGCAGCTTAGACGGACGCACAGATACGCAGTATTTT
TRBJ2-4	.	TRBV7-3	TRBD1	CASSLRDSSNIQYF	TGTGCCAGCAGCCTCCGGGACAGCTCTAACATTCAGTACTTC
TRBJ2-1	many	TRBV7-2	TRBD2	CASSSTSGRAWNEQFF	TGTGCCAGCAGCTCGACTAGCGGGAGGGCCTGGAATGAGCAGTTCTTC
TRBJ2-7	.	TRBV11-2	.	CASSLRFAGEQYF	TGTGCCAGCAGCTTAAGGTTTGCAGGCGAGCAGTACTTC
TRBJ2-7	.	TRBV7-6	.	CASSLNPNGLYEQYF	TGTGCCAGCAGCTTAAACCCAAACGGCCTCTACGAGCAGTACTTC
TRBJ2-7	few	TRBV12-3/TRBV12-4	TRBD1	CASSLRLGGSTYEQYF	TGTGCCAGCAGTTTACGCTTAGGGGGCAGTACCTACGAGCAGTACTTC
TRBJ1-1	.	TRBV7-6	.	CASSRLRGRNTEAFF	TGTGCCAGCAGCCGCCTCAGGGGAAGGAACACTGAAGCTTTCTTT
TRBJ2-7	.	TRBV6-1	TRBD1	CASSDGQGAYEQYF	TGTGCCAGCAGTGACGGGCAGGGGGCTTACGAGCAGTACTTC
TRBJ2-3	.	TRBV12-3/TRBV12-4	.	CASERVSTDTQYF	TGTGCCAGCGAGAGGGTTTCGACAGATACGCAGTATTTT
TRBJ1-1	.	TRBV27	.	CASKVNTEAFF	TGTGCCAGCAAGGTGAACACTGAAGCTTTCTTT
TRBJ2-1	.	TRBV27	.	CASSSGAQMGEQFF	TGTGCCAGCAGCAGCGGAGCCCAGATGGGCGAGCAGTTCTTC
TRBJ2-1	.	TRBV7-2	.	CASSPPSGILRNEQFF	TGTGCCAGCAGCCCCCCCTCGGGAATATTACGGAATGAGCAGTTCTTC
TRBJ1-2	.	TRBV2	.	CARGDVEEYGYTF	TGTGCCAGGGGGGACGTTGAAGAGTATGGCTACACCTTC
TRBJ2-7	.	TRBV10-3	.	CAISEYSGDRAYEQYF	TGTGCCATCAGTGAATATAGCGGAGACAGAGCCTACGAGCAGTACTTC
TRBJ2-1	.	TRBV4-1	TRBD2	CASSPRLAGRDEQFF	TGCGCCAGCAGCCCTCGACTAGCCGGCCGGGATGAGCAGTTCTTC
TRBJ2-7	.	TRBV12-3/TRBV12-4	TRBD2	CASRRLAGDSHEQYF	TGTGCCAGCAGGCGACTAGCGGGAGATAGCCACGAGCAGTACTTC
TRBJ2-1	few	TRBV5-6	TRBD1	CASSLLTGVRNEQFF	TGTGCCAGCAGCTTGCTGACAGGGGTGAGGAATGAGCAGTTCTTC
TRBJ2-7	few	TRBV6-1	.	CASSEIGTRTYEQYF	TGTGCCAGCAGTGAAATCGGGACTCGTACCTACGAGCAGTACTTC
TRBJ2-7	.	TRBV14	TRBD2	CASSQPGGGYEQYF	TGTGCCAGCAGCCAACCTGGGGGGGGATACGAGCAGTACTTC
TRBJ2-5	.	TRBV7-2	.	CASSPHQETQYF	TGTGCCAGCAGCCCCCACCAAGAGACCCAGTACTTC
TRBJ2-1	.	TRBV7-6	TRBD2	CASTSGGPNEQFF	TGTGCCAGCACCTCGGGGGGGCCGAATGAGCAGTTCTTC
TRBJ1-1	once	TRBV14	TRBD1	CASSHGTGGYTEAFF	TGTGCCAGCAGCCACGGGACAGGGGGATACACTGAAGCTTTCTTT
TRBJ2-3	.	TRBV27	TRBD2	CASSLMGRAADTQYF	TGTGCCAGCAGCCTTATGGGGAGGGCCGCAGATACGCAGTATTTT
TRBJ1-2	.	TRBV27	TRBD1	CASSYGQGDWYTF	TGTGCCAGCAGCTACGGACAGGGGGATTGGTACACCTTC
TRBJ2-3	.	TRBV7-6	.	CASSLSATRGTDTQYF	TGTGCCAGCAGCTTATCGGCGACTCGAGGCACAGATACGCAGTATTTT
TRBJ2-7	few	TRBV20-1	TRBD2	CSASGALAGASYEQYF	TGCAGTGCTAGTGGGGCGTTAGCGGGGGCCTCCTACGAGCAGTACTTC
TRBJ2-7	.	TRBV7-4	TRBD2	CASSQRGAREQYF	TGTGCCAGCAGCCAGCGGGGTGCCCGCGAGCAGTACTTC
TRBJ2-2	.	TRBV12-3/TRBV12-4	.	CASSPPGGADTGELFF	TGTGCCAGCAGCCCCCCGGGGGGCGCCGACACCGGGGAGCTGTTTTTT
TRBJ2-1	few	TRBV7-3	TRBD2	CASRGVAGFVYNEQFF	TGTGCCAGCAGAGGGGTAGCGGGATTCGTCTACAATGAGCAGTTCTTC
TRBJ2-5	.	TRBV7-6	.	CASSPSRVPLHQETQYF	TGTGCCAGCAGTCCGTCCAGGGTTCCCTTGCACCAAGAGACCCAGTACTTC
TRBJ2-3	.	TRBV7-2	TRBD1	CASNDRGRTDTQYF	TGTGCCAGCAATGACAGGGGCCGCACAGATACGCAGTATTTT
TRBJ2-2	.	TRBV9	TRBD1	CASSVVGTGVFGELFF	TGTGCCAGCAGCGTAGTTGGGACAGGGGTTTTCGGGGAGCTGTTTTTT
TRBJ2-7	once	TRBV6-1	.	CASVNSGAYEQYF	TGTGCCAGCGTCAATAGCGGAGCCTACGAGCAGTACTTC
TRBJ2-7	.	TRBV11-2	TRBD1	CASSLDPLGQAMYEQYF	TGTGCCAGCAGCTTAGACCCCCTCGGACAGGCCATGTACGAGCAGTACTTC
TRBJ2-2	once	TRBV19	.	CASSIPSRTGELFF	TGTGCCAGTAGTATCCCTTCACGGACCGGGGAGCTGTTTTTT
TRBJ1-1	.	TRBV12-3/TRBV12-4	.	CASSFGRVTEAFF	TGTGCCAGCAGTTTCGGCAGGGTCACTGAAGCTTTCTTT
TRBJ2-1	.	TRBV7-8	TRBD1	CASSARDRGYNEQFF	TGTGCCAGCAGCGCCCGGGACAGGGGATACAATGAGCAGTTCTTC
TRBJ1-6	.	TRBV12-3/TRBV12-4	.	CASTQSSNSPLHF	TGTGCCAGCACCCAGAGTTCTAATTCACCCCTCCACTTT
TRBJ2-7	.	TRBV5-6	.	CASSLLNGNEQYF	TGTGCCAGCAGCTTGCTCAACGGGAACGAGCAGTACTTC
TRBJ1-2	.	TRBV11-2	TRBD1	CASSLIRGTEGYTF	TGTGCCAGCAGCTTGATCAGGGGGACAGAAGGCTACACCTTC
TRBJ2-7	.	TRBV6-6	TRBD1	CASSYGTGISSYEQYF	TGTGCCAGCAGTTACGGGACAGGGATAAGCTCCTACGAGCAGTACTTC
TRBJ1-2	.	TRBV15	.	CATSRDILAPNYGYTF	TGTGCCACCAGCAGAGATATTCTCGCCCCTAACTATGGCTACACCTTC
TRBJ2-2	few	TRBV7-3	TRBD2	CASSLTSGRVNTGELFF	TGTGCCAGCAGCTTAACTAGCGGGAGGGTGAACACCGGGGAGCTGTTTTTT
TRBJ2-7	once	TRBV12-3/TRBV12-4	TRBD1	CASSSSTGTGAYEQYF	TGTGCCAGCAGTTCGAGCACCGGGACAGGGGCCTACGAGCAGTACTTC